The 14 T cell receptor beta chains given below trace back to one sample, sequenced in a study of CD8 T cells in Susac syndrome. An input of roughly 0.45 to 1 ug of RNA was subjected to reverse transcription using random hexamers. TCRdb analysed the immunoSEQ multiplex PCR reads with MiXCR anew, one entry per CDR3 protein. The sample has some 130,000 distinct CDR3 sequences; around 94% are singletons. Specimen: CD4+ T cells from PBMCs. These TCRs come from a human donor with multiple sclerosis.

The chain employs TRBV7-9 and TRBJ2-1; D remains ambiguous. Germline lookup yields CDR1 SEHNR and CDR2 FQNEAQ (reference sequence). V dropped 2 bases and J dropped 0 bases, with 5 bases sitting between them. The CDR3 sequence is 14 residues long. DNA of the CDR3: TGTGCCAGCAGCTTATCCAGCTCCTACAATGAGCAGTTCTTC. It translates to CASSLSSSYNEQFF.

V gene TRBV18 combines with J gene TRBJ2-7; 7 nucleotides match TRBD1. CDR3 length: 14 amino acids. V dropped 2 bases and J dropped 4; count of bases not matched to a gene: 5. CDR1 is KGHSH and CDR2 is LQKENI in the germline V gene. Written as DNA, the CDR3 is TGTGCCAGCTCACCAGGGACAGAGGAGTACGAGCAGTACTTC. The encoded protein is CASSPGTEEYEQYF.

The CDR3 DNA reads as TGTGCCAGCAGCGTAGGAGGGACCCAAATTATGAACACTGAAGCTTTCTTT. It codes for CASSVGGTQIMNTEAFF. This chain uses TRBV9 with TRBJ1-1, with a tentative D call TRBD1 (5 bases). The V end was cut by 0 bases, the J end by 0 bases, with 15 bases between. This CDR3 has 17 residues. Looked up from germline, CDR1 is SGDLS and CDR2 is YYNGEE.

This clonotype was detected once. The gene calls are TRBV5-1 and TRBJ2-2, with 8 bases aligning to TRBD2. J lost 6 bases, V lost 4 bases, and 14 bases had no gene match. The germline V gene has CDR1 SGHRS and CDR2 YFSETQ. The CDR3 runs to 17 residues. In nucleotides, the CDR3 is TGCGCCAGCAGCATCCTGTTAGAAGCGGGAGTTTCCGGGGAGCTGTTTTTT. Translation gives CASSILLEAGVSGELFF.

The chain has TRBV12-3 or TRBV12-4 and TRBJ1-6, with no clear D. CDR3 length: 12 amino acids. Trimming cost V 1 base and J 11 bases, with 6 bases left between them. The DNA of the CDR3 is TGTGCCAGCAGTTTAGAGGTGCCACCCCTCCACTTT. This encodes CASSLEVPPLHF.

The chain employs TRBV5-1 and TRBJ2-2, with TRBD1 identical over 8 bases. V gave up 3 bases and J gave up 6 bases; unmatched junction bases: 4. The CDR3 spans 14 residues. Germline values: CDR1 SGHRS, CDR2 YFSETQ. CDR3 bases: TGCGCCAGCAGCTCGACAGGGGACGCCGGGGAGCTGTTTTTT. Amino acid sequence: CASSSTGDAGELFF.

The J gene is TRBJ2-5, the V gene TRBV7-8; D remains unclear. The V end was cut by 5 bases, the J end by 0 bases, with 7 bases between. The CDR3 is 13 amino acids. Germline V CDR1 and CDR2: SGHVS, FQNEAQ. The CDR3 coding sequence is TGTGCCAGCAGCAACAGTCACCAAGAGACCCAGTACTTC. Encoded protein: CASSNSHQETQYF.

The genes are TRBV18 and TRBJ1-1, with a tentative D call TRBD1 (5 bases). With 4 bases removed from V and 0 bases from J, the gap between germline ends came to 9 bases. The CDR3 spans 14 residues. Germline V gene data show CDR1 as KGHSH and CDR2 as LQKENI. CDR3: CASSQGLMNTEAFF. DNA for the CDR3: TGTGCCAGCTCACAGGGGCTAATGAACACTGAAGCTTTCTTT.

Here the CDR3 reads CASSRPGMNGYTF. The CDR3 DNA follows: TGTGCCAGTAGTAGGCCAGGGATGAATGGCTACACCTTC. The rearrangement uses TRBV19 and TRBJ1-2, with D perhaps matching TRBD1 (5 bases). The CDR3 runs to 13 residues. Germline loops: CDR1 LNHDA, CDR2 SQIVND (reference sequence). V was shortened by 4 bases and J by 6 bases, with 12 bases between the two germline ends.

The chain carries TRBV4-2 and TRBJ1-4; weak D call: TRBD1 (6 bases). CDR3 length: 15 residues. Germline V gene lookup returns CDR1 LGHNA and CDR2 YNFKEQ. V dropped 4 bases and J dropped 6 bases, with 15 bases sitting between them. CDR3 bases: TGTGCCAGCAGCCTCGGACAGCTGGGAGATGAAAAACTGTTTTTT. Its protein product is CASSLGQLGDEKLFF.

The rearrangement joins TRBV29-1 to TRBJ2-1; possibly TRBD2 for D (6 bases). Trimming took off 8 bases at V and 4 bases at J, with 21 bases between the two ends. CDR3 length: 15 residues. Per the germline V gene, CDR1 is SQVTM and CDR2 is ANQGSEA. The CDR3 nucleotides are TGCAGCTCCGGCCCGGGACTGAGGGTTTACAATGAGCAGTTCTTC. It translates to CSSGPGLRVYNEQFF.

This chain connects TRBV5-1 to TRBJ1-1; D not certain. V was shortened by 0 bases and J by 11 bases, with 14 bases between the two germline ends. The CDR3 covers 13 residues. Looked up from germline, CDR1 is SGHRS and CDR2 is YFSETQ. The CDR3 region is CASSLGTDGVAFF. The CDR3 DNA reads as TGCGCCAGCAGCTTGGGGACGGACGGCGTGGCTTTCTTT.

The chain links TRBV20-1 to TRBJ2-1; D may be TRBD2 (5 bases). The CDR3 is 16 residues long. V was pared by 5 bases and J by 3 bases, with 20 bases between. Per the germline V gene, CDR1 is DFQATT and CDR2 is SNEGSKA (reference sequence). Written as DNA, the CDR3 is TGCAGTGCTGAAGGCCTCCTGGCGGGTCTCTACAATGAGCAGTTCTTC. Amino acids: CSAEGLLAGLYNEQFF.

This sequence joins TRBV29-1 and TRBJ1-2; possible D gene TRBD1, 6 bases. Trimming removed 7 bases at V and 3 bases at J, with 15 bases between. The CDR3 sequence is 13 residues long. Germline loops: CDR1 SQVTM, CDR2 ANQGSEA. CDR3 nucleotides: TGCAGCGCCTGGGGGGGCTCGGACTATGGCTACACCTTC. This codes for CSAWGGSDYGYTF.